Reported below is one T cell receptor beta chain. What it binds is unknown. The read gets to within 3 residues of the CDR3 end, and the germline J gene fills in the rest. The repertoire was sequenced with immunoSEQ multiplex PCR; TCRdb's copy has only in-frame clones and lacks some. The listing contains 40,000 to 45,000 clones. This CDR3 has 14 amino acids. Germline V gene lookup returns CDR1 SGHRS and CDR2 YFSETQ. The data were taken from a study of T cells in women clearing cervical HPV infection. Study-wide findings and caveats: Effector/memory and HPV-specific T cells were not isolated, and association timing is unknown. T-cell numbers per sample were unknown and may explain richness differences. Repertoire richness, not evenness, was significantly elevated in CIN3+ cases versus controls.

This clonotype was obtained from a woman between 18 and 70 years old with a cervical HPV16 infection that either progressed to CIN3+ or cleared (not recorded which). The sample consisted of blood buffy coat. The V and J genes are TRBV5-1 and TRBJ1-4; 8 nucleotides match TRBD1. CDR3 region: CASSLEQGDSPLFF. The part of the CDR3 DNA that was read is TGCGCCAGCAGCTTGGAACAGGGGGATTCACCA.